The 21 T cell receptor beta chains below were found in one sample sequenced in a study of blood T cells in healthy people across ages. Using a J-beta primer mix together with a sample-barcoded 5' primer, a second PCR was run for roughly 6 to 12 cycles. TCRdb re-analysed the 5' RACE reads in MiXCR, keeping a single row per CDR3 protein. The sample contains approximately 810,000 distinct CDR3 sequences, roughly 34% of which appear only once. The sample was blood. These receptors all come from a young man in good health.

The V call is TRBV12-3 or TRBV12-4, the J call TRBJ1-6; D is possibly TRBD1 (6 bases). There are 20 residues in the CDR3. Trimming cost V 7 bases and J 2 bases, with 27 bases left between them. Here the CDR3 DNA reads TGTGCCAGCACCCAACGGGGGGCCCGAGTTGGGAGCCCCTATAATTCACCCCTCCACTTT. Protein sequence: CASTQRGARVGSPYNSPLHF.

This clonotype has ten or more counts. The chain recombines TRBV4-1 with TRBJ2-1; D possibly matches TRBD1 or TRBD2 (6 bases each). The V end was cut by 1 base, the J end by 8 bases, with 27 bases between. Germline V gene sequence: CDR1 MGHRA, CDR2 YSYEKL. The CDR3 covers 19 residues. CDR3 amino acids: CASSQVHPVVGGPNDEQFF. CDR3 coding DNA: TGCGCCAGCAGCCAAGTTCACCCGGTGGTTGGGGGGCCAAATGATGAGCAGTTCTTC.

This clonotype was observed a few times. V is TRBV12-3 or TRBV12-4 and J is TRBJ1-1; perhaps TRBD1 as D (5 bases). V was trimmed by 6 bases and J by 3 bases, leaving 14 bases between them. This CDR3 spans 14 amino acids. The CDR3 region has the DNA TGTGCCAGCAGGAGGGTGGGGGGGGACACTGAAGCTTTCTTT. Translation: CASRRVGGDTEAFF.

The CDR3 spells CASSSTSGGADYGYTF. CDR3 DNA sequence: TGTGCCAGCAGTTCAACTTCAGGGGGCGCGGACTATGGCTACACCTTC. This chain joins TRBV28 and TRBJ1-2, with 8 bases identical to TRBD1. V dropped 4 bases and J dropped 3; count of bases not matched to a gene: 10. This CDR3 has 16 amino acids. The germline gives CDR1 MDHEN, CDR2 SYDVKM.

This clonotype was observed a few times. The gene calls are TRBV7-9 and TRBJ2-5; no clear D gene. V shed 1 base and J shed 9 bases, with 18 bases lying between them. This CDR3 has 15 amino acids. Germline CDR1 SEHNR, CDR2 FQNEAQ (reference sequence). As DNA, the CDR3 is TGTGCCAGCAGCTTAGTGGGATATTACGTGGAGTCCCAGTACTTC. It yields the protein CASSLVGYYVESQYF.

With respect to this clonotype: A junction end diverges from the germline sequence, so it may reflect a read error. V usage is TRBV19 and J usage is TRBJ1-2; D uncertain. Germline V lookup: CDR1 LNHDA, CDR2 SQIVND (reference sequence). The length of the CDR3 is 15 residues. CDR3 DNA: TGTTCCAGTAGTAGGTCTGCCCGTGGAACGGATGGCTACACCTTC. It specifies CSSSRSARGTDGYTF.

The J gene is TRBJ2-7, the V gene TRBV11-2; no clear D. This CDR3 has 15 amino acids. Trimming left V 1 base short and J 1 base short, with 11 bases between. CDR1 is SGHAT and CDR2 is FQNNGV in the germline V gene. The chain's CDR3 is CASSLVPGGSYEQYF. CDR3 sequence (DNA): TGTGCCAGCAGCTTAGTTCCGGGCGGTTCCTACGAGCAGTACTTC.

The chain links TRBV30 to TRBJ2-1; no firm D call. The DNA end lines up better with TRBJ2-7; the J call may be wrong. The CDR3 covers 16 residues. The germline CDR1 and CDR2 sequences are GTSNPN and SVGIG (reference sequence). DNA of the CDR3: TGTGCCTGGAGTGTACTTGCGGCCACAACCTACAATGAGCAGTACTTC. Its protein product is CAWSVLAATTYNEQYF.

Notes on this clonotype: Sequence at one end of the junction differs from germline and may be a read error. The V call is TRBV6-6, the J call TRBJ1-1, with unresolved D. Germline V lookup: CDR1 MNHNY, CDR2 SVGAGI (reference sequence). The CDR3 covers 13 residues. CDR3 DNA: TGCGCCAGCAGAAACGGGGAAGGAACTGAAGCTTTCTTT. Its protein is CASRNGEGTEAFF.

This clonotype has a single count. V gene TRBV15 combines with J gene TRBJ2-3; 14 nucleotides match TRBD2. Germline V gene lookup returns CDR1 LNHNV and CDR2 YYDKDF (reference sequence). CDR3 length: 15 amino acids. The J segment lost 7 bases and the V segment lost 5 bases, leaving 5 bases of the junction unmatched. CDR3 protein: CATSLGLAGGYTQYF. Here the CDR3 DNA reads TGTGCCACCAGCCTAGGACTAGCGGGAGGATATACGCAGTATTTT.

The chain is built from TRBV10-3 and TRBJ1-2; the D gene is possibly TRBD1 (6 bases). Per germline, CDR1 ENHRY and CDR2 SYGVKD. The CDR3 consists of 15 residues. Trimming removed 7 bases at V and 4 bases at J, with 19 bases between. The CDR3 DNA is TGTGCCATCATTGAATCGCCCCGGGGGCCCTATGGCTACACCTTC. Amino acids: CAIIESPRGPYGYTF.

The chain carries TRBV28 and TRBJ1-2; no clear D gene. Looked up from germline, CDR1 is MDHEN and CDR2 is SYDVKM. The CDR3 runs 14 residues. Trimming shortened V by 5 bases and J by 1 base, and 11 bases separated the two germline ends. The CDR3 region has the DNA TGTGCCAGCAGTGCCATGACCGGTAACTATGGCTACACCTTC. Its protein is CASSAMTGNYGYTF.

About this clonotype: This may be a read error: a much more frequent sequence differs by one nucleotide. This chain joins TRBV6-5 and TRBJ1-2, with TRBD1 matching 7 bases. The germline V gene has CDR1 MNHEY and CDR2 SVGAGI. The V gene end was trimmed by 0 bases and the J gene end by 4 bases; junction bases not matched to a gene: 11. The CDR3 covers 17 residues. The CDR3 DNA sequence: TGTGCCAGCAGTTACTCGAATAGGGGGCCGGTACCCTATGGCTACACCTTC. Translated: CASSYSNRGPVPYGYTF.

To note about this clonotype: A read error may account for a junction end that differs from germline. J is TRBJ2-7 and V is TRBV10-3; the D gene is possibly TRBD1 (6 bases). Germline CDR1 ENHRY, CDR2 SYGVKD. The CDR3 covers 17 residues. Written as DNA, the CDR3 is TGTGCCATCAAAATACCTATCCGGGACATCCACTCCTGCGAGCAGTACTTC. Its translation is CAIKIPIRDIHSCEQYF.

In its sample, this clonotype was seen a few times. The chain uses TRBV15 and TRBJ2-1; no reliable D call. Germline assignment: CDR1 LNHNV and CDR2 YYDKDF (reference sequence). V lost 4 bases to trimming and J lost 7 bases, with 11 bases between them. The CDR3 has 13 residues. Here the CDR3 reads CATSTFLRNEQFF. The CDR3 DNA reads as TGTGCCACCAGCACCTTCCTGAGGAATGAGCAGTTCTTC.

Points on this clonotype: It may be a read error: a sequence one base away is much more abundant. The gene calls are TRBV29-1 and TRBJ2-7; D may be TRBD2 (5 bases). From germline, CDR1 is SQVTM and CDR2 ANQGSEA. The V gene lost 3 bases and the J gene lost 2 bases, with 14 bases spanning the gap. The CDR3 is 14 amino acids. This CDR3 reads CSVDPSRDTYEQYF. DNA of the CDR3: TGCAGCGTTGACCCGAGCCGGGATACCTACGAGCAGTACTTC.

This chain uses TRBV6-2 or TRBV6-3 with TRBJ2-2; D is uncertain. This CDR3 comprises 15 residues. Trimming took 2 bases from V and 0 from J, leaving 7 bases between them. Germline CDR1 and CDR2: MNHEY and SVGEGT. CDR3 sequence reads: CASSYLGPNTGELFF. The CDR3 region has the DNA TGTGCCAGCAGTTACCTGGGCCCGAACACCGGGGAGCTGTTTTTT.

The CDR3 reads CASSPLGIREQFF. CDR3 DNA sequence: TGTGCCAGCTCTCCACTCGGAATTCGGGAGCAGTTCTTC. This chain joins TRBV2 and TRBJ2-1; D unresolved. This CDR3 is 13 amino acids long. The V and J ends lost 8 bases and 10 bases respectively, with 18 bases between them. From germline, CDR1 is SNHLY and CDR2 FYNNEI.

CDR3 coding DNA: TGCGCCAGCAGCTTGGGACAGGGTCTTGATGGCTACACCTTC. Amino acids: CASSLGQGLDGYTF. The rearrangement uses TRBV5-1 and TRBJ1-2; TRBD1 matches 7 bases. Per the germline V gene, CDR1 is SGHRS and CDR2 is YFSETQ. J lost 6 bases, V lost 0 bases, and 5 bases had no gene match. This CDR3 spans 14 amino acids.

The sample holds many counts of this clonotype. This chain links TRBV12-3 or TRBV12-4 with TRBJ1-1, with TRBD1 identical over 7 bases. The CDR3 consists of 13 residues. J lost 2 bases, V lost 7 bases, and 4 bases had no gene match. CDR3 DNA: TGTGCCAGCACCGGGACAGCCAACACTGAAGCTTTCTTT. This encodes CASTGTANTEAFF.

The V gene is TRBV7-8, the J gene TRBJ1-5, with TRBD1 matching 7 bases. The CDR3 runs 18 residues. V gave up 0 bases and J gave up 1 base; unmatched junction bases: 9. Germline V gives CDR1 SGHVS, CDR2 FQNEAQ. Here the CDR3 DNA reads TGTGCCAGCAGCTTAGCGCGGGACAGTTGGGAAAGCAATCAGCCCCAGCATTTT. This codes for CASSLARDSWESNQPQHF.